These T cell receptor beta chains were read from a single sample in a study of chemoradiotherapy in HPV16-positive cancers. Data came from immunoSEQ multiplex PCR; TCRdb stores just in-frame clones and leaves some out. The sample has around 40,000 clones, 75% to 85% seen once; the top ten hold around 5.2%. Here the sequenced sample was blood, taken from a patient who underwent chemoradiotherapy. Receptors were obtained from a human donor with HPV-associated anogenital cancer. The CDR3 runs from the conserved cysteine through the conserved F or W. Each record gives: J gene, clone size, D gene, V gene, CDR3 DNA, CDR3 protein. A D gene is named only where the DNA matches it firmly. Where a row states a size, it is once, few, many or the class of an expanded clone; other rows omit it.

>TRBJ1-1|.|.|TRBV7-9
TGTGCCAGCAGCTTAATACTCGGGGGGACTCGGACTGAAGCTTTCTTT
CASSLILGGTRTEAFF
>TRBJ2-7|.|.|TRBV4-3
TGCGCCAGCAGCCAAGGGGGCGCAGGGAAGGACGAGCAGTACTTC
CASSQGGAGKDEQYF
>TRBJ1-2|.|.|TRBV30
TGTGCCTGGAGTGTCAGGGAGAGGTTTAGGAATCTATTC
CAWSVRERFRNLF
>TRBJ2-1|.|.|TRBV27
TGTGCCAGCAGTATCGGAGGGGCCTCCTACAATGAGCAGTTCTTC
CASSIGGASYNEQFF
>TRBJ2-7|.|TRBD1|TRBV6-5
TGTGCCAGCAGTTATATTCCGGGACAGGGCTACGAGCAGTACTTC
CASSYIPGQGYEQYF
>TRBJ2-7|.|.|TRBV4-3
TGCGCCAGCAGCCAAGAGTATTCTGGGACGGCTCCATCCTACGAGCAGTACTTC
CASSQEYSGTAPSYEQYF
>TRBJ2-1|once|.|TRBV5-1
TGCGCCAGCAGCTCCGGGATAATGAGGGGACACAGCTCCTACAATGAGCAGTTCTTC
CASSSGIMRGHSSYNEQFF
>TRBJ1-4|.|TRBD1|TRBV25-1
TGTGCCAGCAGTGGCCCCGGGACAGGGTCAGAAAAACTGTTTTTT
CASSGPGTGSEKLFF
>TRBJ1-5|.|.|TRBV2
TGTGCCAGCAGCCTAGAGGCGGGTGGCAATCAGCCCCAGCATTTT
CASSLEAGGNQPQHF
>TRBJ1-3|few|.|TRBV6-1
TGTGCCAGCAGTGATGTGGGGAGCTCTGGAAACACCATATATTTT
CASSDVGSSGNTIYF
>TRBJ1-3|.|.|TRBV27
TGTGCCAGCAGTTTCGGGGGGGCCGGAAACACCATATATTTT
CASSFGGAGNTIYF
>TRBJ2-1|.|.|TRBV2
TGTGCCAGCAGTGAAGACAACCCCTACAATGAGCAGTTCTTC
CASSEDNPYNEQFF
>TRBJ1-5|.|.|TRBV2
TGTGCCAGCAGAAGGACTGATCAGCCCCAGCATTTT
CASRRTDQPQHF
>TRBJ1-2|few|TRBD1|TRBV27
TGTGCCAGCATATCCCGGCAGGGGGCAGTCGGCTATGGCTACACCTTC
CASISRQGAVGYGYTF
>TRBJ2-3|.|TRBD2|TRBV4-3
TGCGCCAGCAGCCAATCGGGGGGGCCAGATACGCAGTATTTT
CASSQSGGPDTQYF
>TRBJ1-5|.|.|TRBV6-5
TGTGCCAGCAGTACCCGGTATAACAATCAGCCCCAGCATTTT
CASSTRYNNQPQHF
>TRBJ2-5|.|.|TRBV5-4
TGTGCCAGCAGCTCGGGGCCTCAAGAGACCCAGTACTTC
CASSSGPQETQYF
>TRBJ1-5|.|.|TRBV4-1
TGCGCCAGCAGCCAATATACGGAGAGCAATCAGCCCCAGCATTTT
CASSQYTESNQPQHF
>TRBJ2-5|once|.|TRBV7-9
TGTGCCAGCGCGAACCACCTTAGGGAGACCCAGTACTTC
CASANHLRETQYF
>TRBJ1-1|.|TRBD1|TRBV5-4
TGTGCCAGCAGCTTACAGGGGGCATTCGAAGCTTTCTTT
CASSLQGAFEAFF
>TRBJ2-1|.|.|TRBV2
TGTGCCAGCGTCCTACTGGCGGGGCAGACATTAAATGAGCAGTTCTTC
CASVLLAGQTLNEQFF
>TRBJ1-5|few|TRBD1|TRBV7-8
TGTGCCAGCAGCTTTCAGGGGGCTGGGCAGCCCCAGCATTTT
CASSFQGAGQPQHF
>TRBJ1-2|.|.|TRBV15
TGTGCCACCAGCCGCTCAGTGATTGATGGCTACACCTTC
CATSRSVIDGYTF
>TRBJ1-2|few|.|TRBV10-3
TGTGCCATCTCCCCCTGGCTTAGGGAAGGCTACACCTTC
CAISPWLREGYTF
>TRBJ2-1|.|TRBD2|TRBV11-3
TGTGCCAGCAGCCGAGGGACTAGCGGGAACGATGAGCAGTTCTTC
CASSRGTSGNDEQFF
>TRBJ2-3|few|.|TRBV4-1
TGCGCCAGCAGCCAAGATGGGGGTGGATCTAGCACAGATACGCAGTATTTT
CASSQDGGGSSTDTQYF
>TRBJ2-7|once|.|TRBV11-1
TGTGCCAGCAGCTTAGCCTACGATACCGAGCAGTACTTC
CASSLAYDTEQYF
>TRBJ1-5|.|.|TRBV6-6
TGTGCCACCACCTTAGGGGCAGGGAGACAGCCCCAGCATTTT
CATTLGAGRQPQHF
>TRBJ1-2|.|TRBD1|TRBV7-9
TGTGCCAGCAGCGCCTCCGTTTCCGCGACAGGGGGCCGGGGTGGCTACACCTTC
CASSASVSATGGRGGYTF
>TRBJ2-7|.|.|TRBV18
TGTGCCAGCTCACCACTTGGATTTTCGGGATTTTCATCCGAGCAGTACTTC
CASSPLGFSGFSSEQYF
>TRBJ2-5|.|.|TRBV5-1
TGCGCCAGCAGCAGACGGGAGCGGGAGACCCAGTACTTC
CASSRRERETQYF
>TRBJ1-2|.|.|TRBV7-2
TGTGCCAGCAGCACCTCGACAGTTAACTATGGCTACACCTTC
CASSTSTVNYGYTF
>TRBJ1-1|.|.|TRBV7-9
TGTGCCAGCAGCCCCCAGGTGGCAGGCGGCACTGAAGCTTTCTTT
CASSPQVAGGTEAFF
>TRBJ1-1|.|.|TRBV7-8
TGTGCCAGCTCTCGGGGGACTGAAGCTTTCTTT
CASSRGTEAFF
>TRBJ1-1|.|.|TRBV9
TGTGCCAGCAGCCCCGAGACAGGAATGAACACTGAAGCTTTCTTT
CASSPETGMNTEAFF
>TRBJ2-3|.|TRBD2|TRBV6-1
TGTGCCAGCGCCAGCGGGGGGCGCACAGATACGCAGTATTTT
CASASGGRTDTQYF
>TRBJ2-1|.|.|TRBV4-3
TGCGCCAGCAAGGGGAATAGCGGCGATGAGCAGTTCTTC
CASKGNSGDEQFF
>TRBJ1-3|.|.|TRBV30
TGTGCCTGGAACCGGGACCGGAGCTTTTACTCTGGAAACACCATATATTTT
CAWNRDRSFYSGNTIYF
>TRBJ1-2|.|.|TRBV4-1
TGCGCCAGCAGCTCCACAGGGTGGGCTAACTATGGCTACACCTTC
CASSSTGWANYGYTF
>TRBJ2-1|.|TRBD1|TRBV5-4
TGTGCCAGCAAAACCCCCGGGACAGGGGTAAATGAGCAGTTCTTC
CASKTPGTGVNEQFF
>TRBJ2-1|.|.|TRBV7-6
TGTGCCAGCAGCTCTCAGTTGGGGGATGAGCAGTTCTTC
CASSSQLGDEQFF
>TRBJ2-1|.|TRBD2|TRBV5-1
TGCGCCAGCAGCAGTCCGGGACTAGCGGGGGGGATGTTTACCTACAATGAGCAGTTCTTC
CASSSPGLAGGMFTYNEQFF
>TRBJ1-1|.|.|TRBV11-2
TGTGCCAGCAGCTTAGATTTGTGGGGGCTTGATGAAGCTTTCTTT
CASSLDLWGLDEAFF
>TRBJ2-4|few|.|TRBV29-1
TGCAGCGTTCAGGGTGACTCGACCAAAAACATTCAGTACTTC
CSVQGDSTKNIQYF
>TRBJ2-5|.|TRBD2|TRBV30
TGTGCCTGGAGTGGGGGTGCCCGAGGGACTAGCGGGGGGGCTCGAGAGACCCAGTACTTC
CAWSGGARGTSGGARETQYF
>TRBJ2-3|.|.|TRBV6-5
TGTGCCAGCAGCAACACAGATACGCAGTATTTT
CASSNTDTQYF
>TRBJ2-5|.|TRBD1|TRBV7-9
TGTGCCAGCAGCAAGGACAGGGAAGGCGAGACCCAGTACTTC
CASSKDREGETQYF
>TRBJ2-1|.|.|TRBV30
TGTGCCTGGCAAAATTCCTACAATGAGCAGTTCTTC
CAWQNSYNEQFF
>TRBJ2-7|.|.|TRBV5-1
TGCGCCAGCAGCTTCCGGGACTCTGGGCTTGAGCAGTACTTC
CASSFRDSGLEQYF
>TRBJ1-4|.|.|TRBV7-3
TGTGCCAGCAGCTTAAACGCTGCCGGGGAAAAACTGTTTTTT
CASSLNAAGEKLFF